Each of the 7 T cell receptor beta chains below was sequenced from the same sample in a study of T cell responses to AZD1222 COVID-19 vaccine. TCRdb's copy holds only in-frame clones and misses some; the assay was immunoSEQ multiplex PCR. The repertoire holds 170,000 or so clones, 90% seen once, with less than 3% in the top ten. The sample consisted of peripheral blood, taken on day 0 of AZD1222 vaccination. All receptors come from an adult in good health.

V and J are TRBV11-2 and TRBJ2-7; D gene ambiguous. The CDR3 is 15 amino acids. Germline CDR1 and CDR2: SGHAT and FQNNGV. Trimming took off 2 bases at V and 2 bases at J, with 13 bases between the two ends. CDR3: CASSLPHHPPYEQYF. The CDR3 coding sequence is TGTGCCAGCAGCTTACCACACCACCCCCCCTACGAGCAGTACTTC.

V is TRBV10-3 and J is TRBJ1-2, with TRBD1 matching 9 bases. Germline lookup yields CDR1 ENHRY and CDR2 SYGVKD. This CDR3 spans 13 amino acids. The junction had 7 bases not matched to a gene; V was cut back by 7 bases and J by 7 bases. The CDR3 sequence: CAITRDREGGYTF. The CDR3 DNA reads TGTGCCATCACCCGGGACAGGGAGGGTGGCTACACCTTC.

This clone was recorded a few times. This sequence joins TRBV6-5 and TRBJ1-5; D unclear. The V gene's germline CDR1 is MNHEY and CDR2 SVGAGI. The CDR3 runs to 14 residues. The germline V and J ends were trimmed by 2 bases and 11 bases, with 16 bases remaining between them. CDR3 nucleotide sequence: TGTGCCAGCAGTTACGATCCAGACCCGACCTCCCAGCATTTT. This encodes CASSYDPDPTSQHF.

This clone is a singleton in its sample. CDR3 residues: CASSQVLAGGFNEQFF. The CDR3 region has the DNA TGTGCCAGCAGCCAAGTACTAGCGGGGGGCTTCAATGAGCAGTTCTTC. The genes are TRBV14 and TRBJ2-1; the match to TRBD2 covers 12 bases. Germline CDR1 reads SGHDN; CDR2 reads FVKESK. The CDR3 has 16 amino acids. The V segment lost 1 base and the J segment 6 bases; nucleotides outside the gene matches: 4.

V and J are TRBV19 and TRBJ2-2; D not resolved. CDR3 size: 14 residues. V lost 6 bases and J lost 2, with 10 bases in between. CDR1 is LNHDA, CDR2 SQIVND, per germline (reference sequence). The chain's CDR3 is CASSVPVNTGELFF. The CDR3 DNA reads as TGTGCCAGTAGCGTACCGGTTAACACCGGGGAGCTGTTTTTT.

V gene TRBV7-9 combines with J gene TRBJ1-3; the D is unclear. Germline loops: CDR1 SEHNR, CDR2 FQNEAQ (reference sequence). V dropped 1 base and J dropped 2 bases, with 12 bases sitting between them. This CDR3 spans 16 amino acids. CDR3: CASSLEWFAAGNTIYF. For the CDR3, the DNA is TGTGCCAGCAGCTTAGAATGGTTTGCTGCTGGAAACACCATATATTTT. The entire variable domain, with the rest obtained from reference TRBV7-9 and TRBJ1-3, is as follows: DTGVSQNPRHKITKRGQNVTFRCDPISEHNRLYWYRQTLGQGPEFLTYFQNEAQLEKSRLLSDRFSAERPKGSFSTLEIQRTEQGDSAMYLCASSLEWFAAGNTIYFGEGSWLTVV.

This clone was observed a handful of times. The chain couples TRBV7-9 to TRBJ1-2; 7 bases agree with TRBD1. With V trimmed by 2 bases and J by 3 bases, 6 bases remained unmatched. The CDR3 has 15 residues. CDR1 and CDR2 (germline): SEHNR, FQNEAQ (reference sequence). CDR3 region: CASSLRQGRDYGYTF. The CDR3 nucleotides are TGTGCCAGCAGCTTAAGACAGGGAAGAGACTATGGCTACACCTTC.